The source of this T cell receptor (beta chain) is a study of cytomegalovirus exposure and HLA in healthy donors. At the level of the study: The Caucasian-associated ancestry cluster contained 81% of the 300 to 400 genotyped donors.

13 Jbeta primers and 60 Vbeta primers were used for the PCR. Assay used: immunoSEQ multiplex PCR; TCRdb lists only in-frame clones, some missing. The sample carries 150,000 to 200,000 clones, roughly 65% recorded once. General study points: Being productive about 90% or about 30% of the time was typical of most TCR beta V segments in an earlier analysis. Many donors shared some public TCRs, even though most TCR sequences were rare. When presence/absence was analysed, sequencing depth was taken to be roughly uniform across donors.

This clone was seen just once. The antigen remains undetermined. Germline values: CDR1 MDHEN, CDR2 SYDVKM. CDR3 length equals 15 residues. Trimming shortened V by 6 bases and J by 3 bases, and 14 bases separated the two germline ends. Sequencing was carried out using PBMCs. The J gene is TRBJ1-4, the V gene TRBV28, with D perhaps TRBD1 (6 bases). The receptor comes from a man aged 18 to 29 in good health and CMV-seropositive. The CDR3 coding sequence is TGTGCCAGCAGCCCAACAGGGAGGGCTAATGAAAAACTGTTTTTT. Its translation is CASSPTGRANEKLFF.